The next 21 T cell receptor beta chains were all read from a single sample in a study of OX40 agonist ivuxolimab in advanced cancers. The protocol was immunoSEQ multiplex PCR, while the TCRdb copy is restricted to in-frame clones and leaves out a portion. Found here are approximately 30,000 clones, 86% of them singletons; the top ten hold 25% to 40%. Material: CD4+ or CD8+ T cells sorted from blood, obtained in a trial of the OX40 agonist ivuxolimab. The source is an adult with an advanced solid tumor such as melanoma, head and neck, liver or kidney cancer.

The rearrangement links TRBV19 to TRBJ2-2; D not certain. Germline values: CDR1 LNHDA, CDR2 SQIVND (reference sequence). The CDR3 contains 14 residues. V dropped 3 bases and J dropped 0 bases, with 5 bases sitting between them. CDR3 DNA sequence: TGTGCCAGTAGTATGGGGACGAACACCGGGGAGCTGTTTTTT. This codes for CASSMGTNTGELFF.

This clone is judged medium-sized. The V and J genes are TRBV2 and TRBJ2-7, with TRBD1 identical over 8 bases. V lost 6 bases to trimming and J lost 3 bases; unmatched junction nucleotides: 1. The CDR3 runs to 12 residues. Looked up from germline, CDR1 is SNHLY and CDR2 is FYNNEI. CDR3 nucleotides: TGTGCCAGCAGAGGGACAGGCTACGAGCAGTACTTC. Its protein is CASRGTGYEQYF.

The chain uses TRBV4-3 and TRBJ2-5, with TRBD2 identical over 7 bases. CDR1 is LGHNA, CDR2 YSLEER, per germline. This CDR3 has 15 amino acids. V lost 2 bases, J lost 5 bases, and 8 bases stayed unmatched. CDR3 bases: TGCGCCAGCAGCCAACGGCGGGAGAGGGAGGAGACCCAGTACTTC. This translates into CASSQRREREETQYF.

Details on this clone: Other DNA sequences within the sample encode an identical CDR3. The chain uses TRBV28 and TRBJ2-7; tentatively, D is TRBD2 (6 bases). The V and J ends lost 2 bases and 1 base respectively, with 9 bases between them. CDR1 and CDR2 (germline): MDHEN, SYDVKM. This CDR3 comprises 14 residues. CDR3 in amino acids: CASSLTGVSYEQYF. CDR3 bases: TGTGCCAGCAGTTTAACGGGGGTTTCCTACGAGCAGTACTTC.

The gene calls are TRBV11-2 and TRBJ1-2; the D gene is possibly TRBD1 (5 bases). CDR3 length equals 15 residues. V lost 5 bases and J lost 6, with 19 bases in between. The V gene's germline CDR1 is SGHAT and CDR2 FQNNGV. The CDR3, as DNA: TGTGCCAGCAGCCGAACGCCCGGGACTCCGAATGGCTACACCTTC. It codes for CASSRTPGTPNGYTF.

The V gene is TRBV27, the J gene TRBJ2-7; D possibly corresponds to TRBD2 (6 bases). Deletions cut 5 bases from V and 1 base from J, with 15 bases between. Per germline, CDR1 MNHEY and CDR2 SMNVEV (reference sequence). The CDR3 extends over 15 amino acids. The CDR3 protein is CASSASAGWSYEQYF. DNA of the CDR3: TGTGCCAGCAGTGCGTCGGCGGGATGGTCCTACGAGCAGTACTTC.

This clone was detected once. DNA of the CDR3: TGTGCCAGCACCACGCTGGGACTAGCGGGAGGGTCTAATGAGCAGTTCTTC. Amino acid sequence: CASTTLGLAGGSNEQFF. The rearrangement joins TRBV27 to TRBJ2-1; TRBD2 matches 16 bases. The J segment lost 7 bases and the V segment lost 7 bases, leaving 10 bases of the junction unmatched. Germline CDR1 MNHEY, CDR2 SMNVEV (reference sequence). The CDR3 totals 17 residues.

V is TRBV5-1 and J is TRBJ2-3; D is possibly TRBD2 (5 bases). Germline CDR1 SGHRS, CDR2 YFSETQ. With 2 bases removed from V and 2 bases from J, the gap between germline ends came to 9 bases. The CDR3 loop spans 14 amino acids. CDR3 nucleotides: TGCGCCAGCAGCTTAGCTAGCATCACAGATACGCAGTATTTT. It is translated as CASSLASITDTQYF. The complete variable domain, with remaining parts taken from reference TRBV5-1 and TRBJ2-3, reads KAGVTQTPRYLIKTRGQQVTLSCSPISGHRSVSWYQQTPGQGLQFLFEYFSETQRNKGNFPGRFSGRQFSNSRSEMNVSTLELGDSALYLCASSLASITDTQYFGPGTRLTVL.

The count of this clone is one. The chain carries TRBV30 and TRBJ1-5; perhaps TRBD1 as D (5 bases). The V gene lost 8 bases and the J gene lost 1 base, with 18 bases spanning the gap. The CDR3 has 15 amino acids. Germline V gene sequence: CDR1 GTSNPN, CDR2 SVGIG (reference sequence). Written as DNA, the CDR3 is TGTGCCGGCGACTGGGGGGATCGGAGCAATCAGCCCCAGCATTTT. Amino acids: CAGDWGDRSNQPQHF.

The V gene is TRBV27, the J gene TRBJ2-7; TRBD2 matches at 8 bases. After removal of 5 bases from V and 2 bases from J, the junction contained 5 bases not matched to a gene. Germline loops: CDR1 MNHEY, CDR2 SMNVEV (reference sequence). This CDR3 region has 14 residues. The CDR3 bases are TGTGCCAGCAGTCCGAAGCGGGGGACCTACGAGCAGTACTTC. It is translated as CASSPKRGTYEQYF.

This clone was counted a single time. The chain combines TRBV5-4 with TRBJ2-1; 12 bases line up with TRBD2. The J segment lost 5 bases and the V segment lost 4 bases, leaving 7 bases of the junction unmatched. The CDR3 contains 16 residues. Germline loops: CDR1 SGHNT, CDR2 YYREEE (reference sequence). The CDR3 spells CASSPTSGRRNNEQFF. CDR3 sequence (DNA): TGTGCCAGCAGCCCAACTAGCGGGAGGAGGAACAATGAGCAGTTCTTC. Together with reference TRBV5-4 and TRBJ2-1, the CDR3 gives the full variable domain: ETGVTQSPTHLIKTRGQQVTLRCSSQSGHNTVSWYQQALGQGPQFIFQYYREEENGRGNFPPRFSGLQFPNYSSELNVNALELDDSALYLCASSPTSGRRNNEQFFGPGTRLTVL.

The chain uses TRBV4-3 and TRBJ1-4; D gene uncertain. Germline CDR1 and CDR2: LGHNA and YSLEER. The CDR3 length is 12 residues. V was trimmed by 7 bases and J by 8 bases, leaving 11 bases between them. The CDR3 spells CASKGWEEKLFF. Written as DNA, the CDR3 is TGCGCCAGCAAAGGGTGGGAAGAAAAACTGTTTTTT.

The chain uses TRBV18 and TRBJ1-1; unclear D gene. The V and J ends lost 6 bases and 0 bases respectively, with 17 bases between them. The CDR3 extends over 16 amino acids. Germline V CDR1 and CDR2: KGHSH, LQKENI. CDR3 in amino acids: CASSGSGGVMNTEAFF. The CDR3 DNA is TGTGCCAGCTCTGGTAGTGGCGGAGTAATGAACACTGAAGCTTTCTTT.

The chain uses TRBV10-3 and TRBJ2-7; TRBD2 is a possible D gene (5 bases). The germline V and J ends were trimmed by 8 bases and 2 bases, with 13 bases remaining between them. The CDR3 has 13 residues. From germline, CDR1 is ENHRY and CDR2 SYGVKD. CDR3 sequence reads: CAIAEGRPYEQYF. The CDR3 DNA is TGTGCCATCGCCGAGGGCAGGCCCTACGAGCAGTACTTC.

The rearrangement joins TRBV7-2 to TRBJ2-1; no clear D gene. Germline values: CDR1 SGHTA, CDR2 FQGNSA. V lost 6 bases and J lost 3, with 6 bases in between. The CDR3 loop spans 12 amino acids. This CDR3 reads CASRPDYNEQFF. The CDR3 bases are TGTGCCAGCAGACCGGACTACAATGAGCAGTTCTTC.

The rearrangement uses TRBV7-9 and TRBJ2-4; TRBD2 aligns across 12 bases. CDR3 size: 13 residues. The V gene's germline CDR1 is SEHNR and CDR2 FQNEAQ (reference sequence). V shed 5 bases and J 12 bases; nucleotides not matched to a gene: 5. CDR3 sequence (DNA): TGTGCCAGCAGCCAGACGGGACTAGCGGGTCAGTACTTC. This translates into CASSQTGLAGQYF. The full variable domain, its missing parts supplied by reference TRBV7-9 and TRBJ2-4, is DTGVSQNPRHKITKRGQNVTFRCDPISEHNRLYWYRQTLGQGPEFLTYFQNEAQLEKSRLLSDRFSAERPKGSFSTLEIQRTEQGDSAMYLCASSQTGLAGQYFGAGTRLSVL.

The chain carries TRBV4-1 and TRBJ1-4, with D possibly matching TRBD1 (6 bases). The germline V and J ends were trimmed by 0 bases and 7 bases, with 12 bases remaining between them. Germline V gene data show CDR1 as MGHRA and CDR2 as YSYEKL. This CDR3 is 15 amino acids long. CDR3 coding DNA: TGCGCCAGCAGCCAAGAACAGGGCTGGGCTGAAAAACTGTTTTTT. Protein: CASSQEQGWAEKLFF.

The chain couples TRBV27 to TRBJ2-2; D gene ambiguous. Germline CDR1 reads MNHEY; CDR2 reads SMNVEV (reference sequence). CDR3 length equals 14 residues. V lost 2 bases and J 5 bases, leaving 9 bases between the germline ends. CDR3 amino acids: CASSLGQETGELFF. CDR3 nucleotide sequence: TGTGCCAGCAGTTTAGGTCAGGAAACCGGGGAGCTGTTTTTT.

The rearrangement links TRBV30 to TRBJ1-1, with D uncertain. The ends were cut back, 4 bases at V and 9 bases at J, with 12 bases in the middle. Germline values: CDR1 GTSNPN, CDR2 SVGIG (reference sequence). This CDR3 is 11 amino acids long. CDR3 sequence: CAWNRHGQAFF. In nucleotides, the CDR3 is TGTGCCTGGAACCGACACGGGCAAGCTTTCTTT.

This chain links TRBV12-5 with TRBJ1-5, with 7 bases fitting TRBD1. The germline V gene encodes CDR1 LGHNT and CDR2 FRNRAP. Trimming at V came to 0 bases and at J to 11 bases, leaving 13 bases not matched to a gene. The CDR3 sequence is 16 residues long. The CDR3 bases are TGTGCTAGTGGTTTGGTAGGCCGGACAGGCGGTACGGCCCAGCATTTT. It yields the protein CASGLVGRTGGTAQHF.

This chain uses TRBV6-5 with TRBJ1-3; 9 bases line up with TRBD1. The trim removed 10 bases at V and 4 bases at J, leaving 11 bases unmatched. Per germline, CDR1 MNHEY and CDR2 SVGAGI. This CDR3 has 15 residues. This CDR3 is CATLPGQGSGNTIYF. In DNA form, the CDR3 reads TGTGCCACCCTACCGGGACAGGGAAGCGGAAACACCATATATTTT.